A single sample gave rise to the 10 T cell receptor beta chains below, sequenced in a study of blood T cell repertoires in COVID-19. Only in-frame clones appear in the TCRdb table, and some are missing; sequencing was by immunoSEQ multiplex PCR. The data contain 130,000 or so clones, roughly 91% of them singletons. The specimen was peripheral blood. These receptors all stem from a human donor in a cohort sampled during active COVID-19.

The chain is built from TRBV20-1 and TRBJ2-3; TRBD2 aligns across 8 bases. V shed 3 bases and J 0 bases; nucleotides not matched to a gene: 8. Per the germline V gene, CDR1 is DFQATT and CDR2 is SNEGSKA (reference sequence). CDR3 size: 16 residues. The CDR3 loop reads CSASPLSGTSTDTQYF. The CDR3 nucleotides read TGCAGTGCTAGTCCCCTTAGCGGGACGAGCACAGATACGCAGTATTTT.

This clone was detected once. The genes are TRBV19 and TRBJ1-1, with 8 nucleotides matching TRBD1. The CDR3 extends over 13 amino acids. Unmatched junction bases numbered 1, after V lost 6 bases and J lost 1 base. CDR1 LNHDA and CDR2 SQIVND come from the germline V gene (reference sequence). The CDR3 DNA reads as TGTGCCAGTAGGGGACAGGCGAACACTGAAGCTTTCTTT. This sequence encodes CASRGQANTEAFF.

The V gene is TRBV10-3, the J gene TRBJ2-2; no definite D call. V shed 6 bases and J shed 2 bases, with 7 bases lying between them. Germline V CDR1 and CDR2: ENHRY, SYGVKD. The CDR3 loop spans 13 amino acids. The CDR3 sequence is CAIRAINTGELFF. DNA of the CDR3: TGTGCCATCAGGGCCATTAACACCGGGGAGCTGTTTTTT.

The chain is built from TRBV28 and TRBJ2-7, with 11 bases matching TRBD2. The CDR3 has 15 amino acids. From germline, CDR1 is MDHEN and CDR2 SYDVKM. The J segment lost 2 bases and the V segment lost 1 base, leaving 1 base of the junction unmatched. This CDR3 is CASSLLTSGAYEQYF. The CDR3 nucleotides read TGTGCCAGCAGTTTATTGACTAGCGGGGCCTACGAGCAGTACTTC.

This chain joins TRBV2 and TRBJ1-2; TRBD1 matches at 7 bases. The germline gives CDR1 SNHLY, CDR2 FYNNEI. The trim removed 8 bases at V and 13 bases at J, leaving 10 bases unmatched. This CDR3 is 11 amino acids long. CDR3 protein: CASRQGPSGTF. CDR3 DNA: TGTGCCAGCCGACAGGGACCCTCCGGCACCTTC.

The chain couples TRBV4-2 to TRBJ2-5, with D perhaps TRBD1 (6 bases). The V gene lost 0 bases and the J gene lost 2 bases, with 16 bases spanning the gap. In germline, CDR1 is LGHNA, CDR2 YNFKEQ. The length of the CDR3 is 17 residues. This CDR3 reads CASSQEARGGGQETQYF. The CDR3 region has the DNA TGTGCCAGCAGCCAAGAGGCTCGTGGGGGCGGGCAAGAGACCCAGTACTTC.

This clone was picked up a small number of times. J is TRBJ2-1 and V is TRBV6-1, with D possibly being TRBD1 (5 bases). Germline-derived CDR1 and CDR2 are MNHNS and SASEGT. This CDR3 is built from 16 residues. V gave up 4 bases and J gave up 0 bases, with 13 bases separating them. CDR3 in DNA: TGTGCCAGCAGTGTTCAGGGTTACAGCTCCTACAATGAGCAGTTCTTC. It is translated as CASSVQGYSSYNEQFF.

This chain links TRBV5-8 with TRBJ2-7, with D possibly matching TRBD2 (6 bases). From germline, CDR1 is SGHTS and CDR2 YDEGEE. This CDR3 has 15 residues. V was pared by 3 bases and J by 2 bases, with 15 bases between. The CDR3: CASSSSPGGTYEQYF. CDR3 coding DNA: TGTGCCAGCAGCTCCTCGCCGGGCGGGACCTACGAGCAGTACTTC.

The rearrangement uses TRBV10-3 and TRBJ2-1; the match to TRBD2 covers 11 bases. Trimming removed 6 bases from V and 6 bases from J; junction bases left unmatched: 4. Per germline, CDR1 ENHRY and CDR2 SYGVKD. The CDR3 spans 14 residues. CDR3 sequence reads: CAISGTSGVNEQFF. The CDR3 DNA follows: TGTGCCATCAGCGGGACTAGCGGAGTCAATGAGCAGTTCTTC.

The genes are TRBV14 and TRBJ1-4; the match to TRBD1 covers 7 bases. Trimming removed 5 bases from V and 10 bases from J; junction bases left unmatched: 10. The CDR3 totals 14 residues. From germline, CDR1 is SGHDN and CDR2 FVKESK. As DNA, the CDR3 is TGTGCCAGCAGCTCAGGGGGAGTGCGGACAAAACTGTTTTTT. Amino acid sequence: CASSSGGVRTKLFF.